A selection of T cell receptor beta chains follows, all from one sample in a study of cytomegalovirus exposure and HLA in healthy donors. The repertoire was sequenced with immunoSEQ multiplex PCR; TCRdb's copy has only in-frame clones and lacks some. The table has some 100,000 clones, roughly 70% seen once; the top ten hold roughly 5.3%. Source material: PBMCs. These receptors all stem from a woman between 65 and 79 years old in good health and CMV-seropositive. The CDR3 runs from the conserved cysteine through the conserved F or W. A D gene is named only where the DNA matches it firmly. Part of the rows lack a size; the others show once, few, many or a class for expanded clones.

>TRBV19|NA|TRBJ1-4|TRBD1
TGTGCCAGTAGCGGGGACAGACCAACTAATGAAAAACTGTTTTTT
CASSGDRPTNEKLFF
>TRBV5-6|NA|TRBJ1-5|NA
TGTGCCAGCAGCTTTTGGGGGAGTGCGGGGGGTGGCAATCAGCCCCAGCATTTT
CASSFWGSAGGGNQPQHF
>TRBV2|NA|TRBJ1-1|NA
TGTGCCAGCAGCGACCTAATACAGGGTGAAGCTTTCTTT
CASSDLIQGEAFF
>TRBV6-5|NA|TRBJ1-2|NA
TGTGCCAGCAGCGTGGGAGGGTCCTATGGCTACACCTTC
CASSVGGSYGYTF
>TRBV5-1|NA|TRBJ2-3|NA
TGCGCCAGCAGCTCGGGACTGAACGTCGATCCTAGCACAGATACGCAGTATTTT
CASSSGLNVDPSTDTQYF
>TRBV14|NA|TRBJ2-5|NA
TGTGCCAGCAGCCAAGTTCGTTCTACCGAGACCCAGTACTTC
CASSQVRSTETQYF
>TRBV10-3|once|TRBJ1-4|TRBD1
TGTGCCATCAGTGGACAGGGACAAGAGAGACTGTTTTTT
CAISGQGQERLFF
>TRBV6-6|once|TRBJ1-1|TRBD1
TGTGCCAGCAGCGCAGGGGGCTCGAACACTGAAGCTTTCTTT
CASSAGGSNTEAFF
>TRBV6-1|NA|TRBJ1-5|NA
TGTGCCAGCTCCGGAGACCCCGGGGGCAATCAGCCCCAGCATTTT
CASSGDPGGNQPQHF
>TRBV10-3|NA|TRBJ2-7|NA
TGTGCCATCAGCGGGCTGGAGGGTTCCTACGAGCAGTACTTC
CAISGLEGSYEQYF
>TRBV15|once|TRBJ2-5|TRBD1
TGTGCCACCAGCAGAGATGACCGACAGGGGGAGACCCAGTACTTC
CATSRDDRQGETQYF
>TRBV10-3|NA|TRBJ2-2|NA
TGTGCCATCAGTGATAAGCAGGCGAACACCGGGGAGCTGTTTTTT
CAISDKQANTGELFF
>TRBV10-3|NA|TRBJ1-4|TRBD1
TGTGCCATCAGCGCAGGGGGAAGGGATGAAAAACTGTTTTTT
CAISAGGRDEKLFF
>TRBV18|NA|TRBJ1-3|NA
TGTGCCAGCTCACCGGGAGGGCAGAGGACTGGAAACACCATATATTTT
CASSPGGQRTGNTIYF
>TRBV7-9|NA|TRBJ1-2|TRBD1
TGTGCCAGCAGCACCCGGACAGGGATCCCCTCGGGGTATGGCTACACCTTC
CASSTRTGIPSGYGYTF
>TRBV4-2|NA|TRBJ1-4|NA
TGTGCCAGCAGCCAAGATACGTTGGCCACAGGGTCAACTAATGAAAAACTGTTTTTT
CASSQDTLATGSTNEKLFF
>TRBV7-9|NA|TRBJ1-1|TRBD1
TGTGCCAGCAGAAAGGACAGGGGAGAAGCTTTCTTT
CASRKDRGEAFF
>TRBV11-1|few|TRBJ1-1|NA
TGTGCCAGCAGCCCTTCCCCCGTCCACACTGAAGCTTTCTTT
CASSPSPVHTEAFF
>TRBV2|NA|TRBJ1-1|NA
TGTGCCAGCACCCTAAGGGCAGACAGCATGAACACTGAAGCTTTCTTT
CASTLRADSMNTEAFF
>TRBV6-1|few|TRBJ1-2|NA
TGTGCCAGCAGTGAACCGGGAAACTATGGCTACACCTTC
CASSEPGNYGYTF